This TCR beta chain was identified during a study of blood T cell repertoires in COVID-19. The data were produced by immunoSEQ multiplex PCR, yet TCRdb's version contains in-frame clones alone and is incomplete. The sample includes some 48,000 clones, around 84% of them seen just once. This CDR3 comprises 15 residues. Germline V lookup: CDR1 SGHVS, CDR2 FQNEAQ. V shed 3 bases and J shed 4 bases, with 15 bases lying between them. The receptor was derived from an elderly woman with COVID-19, enrolled during active disease. The chain couples TRBV7-8 to TRBJ2-5; the D gene is possibly TRBD2 (5 bases). Sequencing was carried out using peripheral blood. The CDR3 coding sequence is TGTGCCAGCAGCTTGGCTGGGCTAGCCGCAGAGACCCAGTACTTC. It specifies CASSLAGLAAETQYF. Filled out from reference TRBV7-8 and TRBJ2-5, the complete variable domain reads GAGVSQSPRYKVAKRGQDVALRCDPISGHVSLFWYQQALGQGPEFLTYFQNEAQLDKSGLPSDRFFAERPEGSVSTLKIQRTQQEDSAVYLCASSLAGLAAETQYFGPGTRLLVL.